The present T cell receptor beta chain was sequenced within a study of blood T cells in healthy people across ages. Findings and limits, study-wide: TCR beta diversity per million T cells fell roughly linearly with age. The diversity estimates, figures obtained from one million T cells, were considered underestimates. Both higher diversity and more naive CD4+ cells marked long-lived donors when set against aged donors.

The length of the CDR3 is 13 residues. In this sample, this clonotype turned up once. Its cognate antigen is unknown. Researchers isolated at least 6 million PBMCs per sample. It was with a sample-barcoded 5' primer and a J-beta primer mix that a second PCR of about 7 to 12 cycles was run. Each CDR3 protein is one row after TCRdb ran MiXCR on the 5' RACE reads. This repertoire shows about 1.4 million distinct CDR3 sequences, approximately 60% found once; its top ten account for under 8.5%. This TCR came from a man in his late teens or twenties in good health. The J gene is TRBJ2-5, the V gene TRBV21-1; the D call TRBD2 from the table was never checked on the DNA. TRBV21-1 is a pseudogene segment. The sequencing sample was made of blood. The CDR3 nucleotides are TGTGCCCAACCCGGGACTACCTACAATGAGCAGTACTTC. It yields the protein CAQPGTTYNEQYF.